This TCR beta chain was documented in a study of shared clonotypes between healthy human individuals. Study-wide background: In total, the donors were a couple of women and a few men aged 18 to 49. Every donor yielded three CD4 naive, three CD4 memory, two CD8 naive and one CD8 memory plate.

Data came from immunoSEQ multiplex PCR; TCRdb stores just in-frame clones and leaves some out. The table includes some 2 million clones, about 95% detected once. CD45RO-negative, CCR7-positively selected cells formed the naive CD8 fraction, excluding terminally differentiated effector memory CD45RA+ cells. Adults of Caucasian background living in Nashville, Tennessee made up all donors. Study observations and caveats: Non-shared clonotypes had lower generation probabilities than those shared by all four donors.

As concerns this clone: What it binds is not known.

The CDR3 is 14 amino acids. Germline V gene sequence: CDR1 SGHVS, CDR2 FQNEAQ. Trimming took 4 bases from V and 14 from J, leaving 20 bases between them. The material sequenced was naive CD8+ T cells sorted from blood. This chain links TRBV7-8 with TRBJ1-4; D gene uncertain. The TCR sequence derives from a man aged 18 to 29 in good health. CDR3 bases: TGTGCCAGCAGCTCGATGTTCGGAGCCCGAAACCTGTTTTTT. It translates to CASSSMFGARNLFF.